One sample yielded the 30 T cell receptor beta chains listed below, sequenced in a study of blood T cells in healthy people across ages. It was with a sample-barcoded 5' primer and a J-beta primer mix that a second PCR of about 6 to 11 cycles was run. MiXCR, run by TCRdb on the 5' RACE reads, gives a single entry per CDR3 protein. In the table there are fewer than 800,000 distinct CDR3 sequences, 20% to 25% of which are singletons. These data are also associated with another study on T cells of mothers and their children.

The sequenced material came from blood. The receptors were sampled from a boy younger than 18 in good health.

This clonotype was picked up a small number of times. The rearrangement links TRBV5-1 to TRBJ2-7; D gene unclear. Germline lookup yields CDR1 SGHRS and CDR2 YFSETQ. The CDR3 covers 14 residues. Trimming pared 0 bases from V and 1 base from J, leaving 8 bases between. This CDR3 reads CASSLDSASYEQYF. The CDR3 DNA is TGCGCCAGCAGCTTGGATTCTGCATCCTACGAGCAGTACTTC.

This chain uses TRBV24-1 with TRBJ2-1; 7 nucleotides align to TRBD1. Germline V gene sequence: CDR1 KGHDR, CDR2 SFDVKD. The CDR3 contains 15 residues. V gave up 4 bases and J gave up 5 bases; unmatched junction bases: 7. The CDR3 DNA is TGTGCCACCAGTGACCTCAACAGGGGCCACAATGAGCAGTTCTTC. Residues: CATSDLNRGHNEQFF.

The chain uses TRBV20-1 and TRBJ2-1; 7 bases are a match to TRBD2. This CDR3 contains 15 residues. V shed 3 bases and J 3 bases; nucleotides not matched to a gene: 8. Germline V gene data show CDR1 as DFQATT and CDR2 as SNEGSKA (reference sequence). DNA of the CDR3: TGCAGTGCTAGGGGATGGCTAGCGGACTACAATGAGCAGTTCTTC. Translation: CSARGWLADYNEQFF.

The sample holds a few counts of this clonotype. This chain joins TRBV29-1 and TRBJ2-7, with a possible D match to TRBD1 (5 bases). Germline V CDR1 and CDR2: SQVTM, ANQGSEA. The CDR3 totals 14 residues. With 0 bases removed from V and 9 bases from J, the gap between germline ends came to 18 bases. The CDR3 here is CSVEDVRHQGVQYF. The CDR3 region has the DNA TGCAGCGTTGAAGACGTAAGACACCAGGGTGTGCAGTACTTC.

This clonotype has a handful of counts. This chain connects TRBV6-5 to TRBJ2-5, with no clear D. V lost 2 bases and J lost 1, with 8 bases in between. The CDR3 covers 14 residues. CDR1 MNHEY and CDR2 SVGAGI come from the germline V gene. The CDR3 nucleotides are TGTGCCAGCAGTTACCCTGGGGTCCAAGAGACCCAGTACTTC. Its protein product is CASSYPGVQETQYF.

The sample holds a few counts of this clonotype. This chain links TRBV27 with TRBJ1-6; weak D call: TRBD1 (5 bases). Trimming removed 6 bases from V and 9 bases from J, with 21 bases in between. Looked up from germline, CDR1 is MNHEY and CDR2 is SMNVEV (reference sequence). The CDR3 consists of 16 residues. DNA of the CDR3: TGTGCCAGCAGCCCCGGGACGGGGCAGTTGCCTTCACCCCTCCACTTT. Its protein is CASSPGTGQLPSPLHF.

The V gene is TRBV6-2 or TRBV6-3, the J gene TRBJ2-7; D might be TRBD2 (5 bases). Trimming removed 6 bases at V and 0 bases at J, with 15 bases between. Germline loops: CDR1 MNHEY, CDR2 SVGEGT. This CDR3 region has 15 residues. CDR3 sequence: CASRNGGGGSYEQYF. The CDR3 DNA follows: TGTGCCAGCAGGAATGGCGGAGGAGGCTCCTACGAGCAGTACTTC.

The chain recombines TRBV7-2 with TRBJ2-1, with 10 bases lining up with TRBD2. V shed 3 bases and J 9 bases; nucleotides not matched to a gene: 5. The CDR3 consists of 14 residues. Germline lookup yields CDR1 SGHTA and CDR2 FQGNSA. CDR3 nucleotides: TGTGCCAGCAGCTTTGGGCTAGCGGGAGTTGAGCAGTTCTTC. Its protein is CASSFGLAGVEQFF.

This clonotype has only a few counts. This sequence joins TRBV6-5 and TRBJ1-1; the match to TRBD1 covers 10 bases. Germline loops: CDR1 MNHEY, CDR2 SVGAGI. The CDR3 spans 13 residues. The junction had 6 bases not matched to a gene; V was cut back by 8 bases and J by 6 bases. The CDR3 bases are TGTGCCAGCCGGGACAGGGGATACGCTGAAGCTTTCTTT. This translates into CASRDRGYAEAFF.

This sequence joins TRBV18 and TRBJ1-2; no reliable D call. Germline CDR1 is KGHSH and CDR2 is LQKENI. Trimming shortened V by 5 bases and J by 0 bases, and 13 bases separated the two germline ends. There are 15 residues in the CDR3. Here the CDR3 reads CASSSQPAANYGYTF. DNA for the CDR3: TGTGCCAGCTCATCGCAGCCCGCTGCTAACTATGGCTACACCTTC.

This clonotype was observed a handful of times. V usage is TRBV28 and J usage is TRBJ2-1; 12 bases align to TRBD2. V gave up 1 base and J gave up 7 bases; unmatched junction bases: 5. CDR1 and CDR2 from the germline V gene are MDHEN and SYDVKM. This CDR3 region has 16 residues. CDR3 protein: CASSLFRLAGENEQFF. The CDR3 nucleotides are TGTGCCAGCAGTTTATTTAGACTAGCGGGAGAGAATGAGCAGTTCTTC.

The chain recombines TRBV5-1 with TRBJ2-7, with 8 bases that match TRBD1. The germline CDR1 and CDR2 sequences are SGHRS and YFSETQ. J lost 4 bases, V lost 3 bases, and 6 bases had no gene match. This CDR3 has 14 amino acids. The CDR3 region has the DNA TGCGCCAGCAGCTCGGGACAGGTACTATACGAGCAGTACTTC. Amino acids: CASSSGQVLYEQYF.

This clonotype was detected many times. The chain carries TRBV12-3 or TRBV12-4 and TRBJ1-4; no clear D gene. This CDR3 is built from 14 residues. V was trimmed by 6 bases and J by 3 bases, leaving 11 bases between them. The chain's CDR3 is CASSPGKANEKLFF. In DNA, the CDR3 is TGTGCCAGCAGCCCGGGAAAGGCTAATGAAAAACTGTTTTTT.

The chain combines TRBV10-3 with TRBJ2-5, with D possibly being TRBD1 or TRBD2 (6 bases each). V was shortened by 0 bases and J by 7 bases, with 9 bases between the two germline ends. This CDR3 has 13 amino acids. Germline loops: CDR1 ENHRY, CDR2 SYGVKD. The CDR3 here is CAISESGGGTQYF. CDR3 sequence (DNA): TGTGCCATCAGTGAGTCTGGAGGGGGGACCCAGTACTTC.

This rearrangement joins TRBV6-2 or TRBV6-3 to TRBJ2-3, with D tentatively TRBD2 (5 bases). V dropped 6 bases and J dropped 1 base, with 17 bases sitting between them. Germline V gives CDR1 MNHEY, CDR2 SVGEGT. This CDR3 has 16 residues. CDR3 bases: TGTGCCAGCAGCTTCGGACTGGGTCTGGGCACAGATACGCAGTATTTT. Translating gives CASSFGLGLGTDTQYF.

CDR3 loop: CASSLVTGRTSGANVLTF. The CDR3, as DNA: TGTGCCAGCAGCTTAGTAACGGGACGGACGTCTGGGGCCAACGTCCTGACTTTC. The V gene is TRBV7-9, the J gene TRBJ2-6, with D perhaps assigned TRBD1 or TRBD2 (5 bases each). Trimming took off 1 base at V and 1 base at J, with 14 bases between the two ends. CDR1 and CDR2 from the germline V gene are SEHNR and FQNEAQ (reference sequence). This CDR3 comprises 18 residues. The whole variable domain, remainder taken from reference TRBV7-9 and TRBJ2-6, is DTGVSQNPRHKITKRGQNVTFRCDPISEHNRLYWYRQTLGQGPEFLTYFQNEAQLEKSRLLSDRFSAERPKGSFSTLEIQRTEQGDSAMYLCASSLVTGRTSGANVLTFGAGSRLTVL.

This chain uses TRBV5-6 with TRBJ2-5, with 8 nucleotides matching TRBD2. Germline CDR1 is SGHDT and CDR2 is YYEEEE. The CDR3 is made up of 16 amino acids. J gave up 3 bases and V 1 base, and 8 bases lay outside the gene matches. CDR3 sequence (DNA): TGTGCCAGCAGCTTGTACCGGGGGGGTGGCAAAGAGACCCAGTACTTC. It specifies CASSLYRGGGKETQYF.

V gene TRBV7-8 combines with J gene TRBJ2-3; tentative D call: TRBD1 (6 bases). There are 15 residues in the CDR3. Trimming took off 5 bases at V and 6 bases at J, with 18 bases between the two ends. In germline, CDR1 is SGHVS, CDR2 FQNEAQ. CDR3 sequence (DNA): TGTGCCAGCAGCAGGGGACAAGGGGGTGGGGATACGCAGTATTTT. Encoded protein: CASSRGQGGGDTQYF.

CDR3: CASSSIRNTGELFF. CDR3 nucleotide sequence: TGTGCCAGCAGCTCGATCCGAAACACCGGGGAGCTGTTTTTT. The rearrangement joins TRBV3-1 to TRBJ2-2; D is uncertain. The CDR3 covers 14 residues. Per the germline V gene, CDR1 is LGHDT and CDR2 is YNNKEL (reference sequence). Trimming shortened V by 5 bases and J by 2 bases, and 9 bases separated the two germline ends.

DNA of the CDR3: TGTGCCAGCAGTGGAACTCAGGGGGCGCCAGCTTTCTTT. It yields the protein CASSGTQGAPAFF. This rearrangement joins TRBV6-1 to TRBJ1-1; 8 bases fit TRBD1. CDR3 length: 13 amino acids. The ends lost 4 bases at V and 10 bases at J; junction bases unmatched: 8. The germline V gene has CDR1 MNHNS and CDR2 SASEGT.

This clonotype was seen only a few times. The chain joins TRBV25-1 to TRBJ1-3, with D hard to call. V was pared by 3 bases and J by 7 bases, with 10 bases between. The CDR3 extends over 13 amino acids. Per the germline V gene, CDR1 is MGHDK and CDR2 is SYGVNS. In DNA form, the CDR3 reads TGTGCCAGCAGTGACACCTCTTGGAACACCATATATTTT. Protein product: CASSDTSWNTIYF. Supplemented by reference TRBV25-1 and TRBJ1-3, the full variable domain reads EADIYQTPRYLVIGTGKKITLECSQTMGHDKMYWYQQDPGMELHLIHYSYGVNSTEKGDLSSESTVSRIRTEHFPLTLESARPSHTSQYLCASSDTSWNTIYFGEGSWLTVV.

J is TRBJ1-1 and V is TRBV7-9, with a tentative D call TRBD1 (6 bases). The length of the CDR3 is 17 residues. Per germline, CDR1 SEHNR and CDR2 FQNEAQ (reference sequence). V was shortened by 5 bases and J by 1 base, with 20 bases between the two germline ends. The CDR3 DNA sequence: TGTGCCAGCAGCCTAGTTTCAAAACAGGGATCGAACACTGAAGCTTTCTTT. Translated, it gives CASSLVSKQGSNTEAFF.

This clonotype was recorded at least ten times. At one end, the junction sequence differs from germline, possibly due to a read error. The V call is TRBV7-7, the J call TRBJ2-2; TRBD1 aligns across 7 bases. CDR1 is SSHAT, CDR2 FNYEAQ, per germline (reference sequence). The CDR3 extends over 16 amino acids. The DNA of the CDR3 is TGTGCTAGCAGCTCCACAGGGGCCCCGAACACCGGGGAGCTGTTTTTT. Its protein product is CASSSTGAPNTGELFF.

This clonotype was counted only a few times. V gene TRBV2 combines with J gene TRBJ2-5; D tentatively fits TRBD1 or TRBD2 (5 bases each). CDR3 length: 14 amino acids. Trimming shortened V by 8 bases and J by 1 base, and 14 bases separated the two germline ends. Germline lookup yields CDR1 SNHLY and CDR2 FYNNEI. Written as DNA, the CDR3 is TGTGCCAGCGGGGGTCTTAAGACCCAAGAGACCCAGTACTTC. Encoded protein: CASGGLKTQETQYF.

There are a few counts of this clonotype. The gene calls are TRBV18 and TRBJ2-5; no clear D gene. Germline V lookup: CDR1 KGHSH, CDR2 LQKENI. V lost 6 bases and J lost 5, with 13 bases in between. CDR3 size: 13 residues. The CDR3 DNA reads TGTGCCAGCTCCCTCAGAAGTCTGGAGACCCAGTACTTC. As protein: CASSLRSLETQYF.

The chain joins TRBV18 to TRBJ2-7; 9 bases map to TRBD1. The V gene end was trimmed by 2 bases and the J gene end by 2 bases; junction bases not matched to a gene: 10. This CDR3 comprises 17 residues. The germline V gene encodes CDR1 KGHSH and CDR2 LQKENI. CDR3 protein: CASSPMRVRDRAYEQYF. The CDR3 DNA follows: TGTGCCAGCTCACCAATGAGAGTCAGGGACAGGGCCTACGAGCAGTACTTC.

V is TRBV12-3 or TRBV12-4 and J is TRBJ2-2, with TRBD2 identical over 7 bases. The CDR3 is 16 residues long. V dropped 3 bases and J dropped 1; count of bases not matched to a gene: 5. CDR3 amino acids: CASSFRGVGNTGELFF. In nucleotides, the CDR3 is TGTGCCAGCAGTTTTCGGGGGGTCGGGAACACCGGGGAGCTGTTTTTT.

CDR3 in amino acids: CSARTNFGQKLFF. The DNA of the CDR3 is TGCAGTGCTAGGACTAATTTCGGGCAAAAACTGTTTTTT. This rearrangement joins TRBV20-1 to TRBJ1-4, with D unresolved. Germline V gene sequence: CDR1 DFQATT, CDR2 SNEGSKA (reference sequence). V lost 3 bases, J lost 9 bases, and 14 bases lay in between. The CDR3 is 13 amino acids.

This clonotype was counted between two and nine times. The chain employs TRBV7-2 and TRBJ2-7; 7 positions agree with TRBD2. From germline, CDR1 is SGHTA and CDR2 FQGNSA. V lost 3 bases and J lost 4; bases outside the gene matches: 9. The CDR3 has 15 amino acids. This CDR3 reads CASSLRAGAAYEQYF. Here the CDR3 DNA reads TGTGCCAGCAGCTTGCGGGCGGGAGCGGCGTACGAGCAGTACTTC.

This clonotype was seen a single time. One end of the junction varies from germline; a read error may be responsible. The V gene is TRBV10-3, the J gene TRBJ1-2; D gene uncertain. The CDR3 contains 12 residues. Germline CDR1 reads ENHRY; CDR2 reads SYGVKD. CDR3 nucleotides: TGTTCCATCAGTAGCCAACAAGGCCTCTACACCTTC. Its protein product is CSISSQQGLYTF.